The entry below describes one T cell receptor beta chain. Its specificity is unknown. This entry belongs to a study of OX40 agonist ivuxolimab in advanced cancers. Overall study findings and caveats: In the 0.1 to 3.0 mg/kg range, CD4+ and CD8+ blood T cells had expanded clonally by week 6. Averaging showed that CD8+ T cells had more expanded clones than CD4+ did. Among some nonresponders, normalized T-cell clonal expansion was also low.

Germline CDR1 reads SGHAT; CDR2 reads FQNNGV. The V segment lost 4 bases and the J segment 4 bases; nucleotides outside the gene matches: 6. The CDR3 spans 15 residues. Sequencing used immunoSEQ multiplex PCR; TCRdb keeps in-frame clones, though not all of them. The sample lists about 80,000 clones; 85% to 95% were seen once. V and J are TRBV11-2 and TRBJ2-1; TRBD2 matches at 8 bases. Sequenced material: CD4+ or CD8+ T cells sorted from blood, taken in a trial of the OX40 agonist ivuxolimab. This clonotype originated in an adult with an advanced solid tumor such as melanoma, head and neck, liver or kidney cancer. The CDR3 nucleotides are TGTGCCAGCAGCTACAGACTAGCGTCATACAATGAGCAGTTCTTC. Residues: CASSYRLASYNEQFF.